This T cell receptor beta chain was obtained from a study of cytomegalovirus exposure and HLA in healthy donors. Concerning this clone: Its specificity is unknown.

Assay: immunoSEQ multiplex PCR; the TCRdb copy retains only in-frame clones and omits some. The repertoire includes around 230,000 clones, approximately 83% of them detected once, and roughly 1.2% sits in the top ten. V dropped 4 bases and J dropped 1; count of bases not matched to a gene: 8. The CDR3 has 15 amino acids. Germline loops: CDR1 SQVTM, CDR2 ANQGSEA. Regarding the study as a whole: Across donors, most TCRs were seen rarely, yet some public ones were widespread. Clusters of TCRs from the first cohort tended to co-occur in the approximately 120 validation repertoires (as a later analysis found). Listed as cytomegalovirus-associated were more than 150 TCR beta chains.

The rearrangement uses TRBV29-1 and TRBJ2-7; 9 bases align to TRBD2. This receptor was taken from a woman aged 30 to 39 in good health and CMV-seropositive. Sequencing was performed on PBMCs. The CDR3 here is CSVVEREVISYEQYF. The CDR3 DNA sequence: TGCAGCGTTGTAGAGCGGGAGGTAATATCCTACGAGCAGTACTTC.